Listed below are T cell receptor beta chains from one sample, sequenced in a study of cytomegalovirus exposure and HLA in healthy donors. Libraries were prepared by immunoSEQ multiplex PCR; TCRdb keeps only in-frame clonotypes and omits some of them. There are about 130,000 clones in the sample; 75% to 90% occur only once, and 1.2% lies in the top ten. Material for sequencing was PBMCs. The receptors here all came from a woman in her late teens or twenties in good health and CMV-seronegative. Both conserved end residues are part of each CDR3. A D gene is named only where the DNA matches it firmly. Some rows have no size entry. The others give once, few or many, or a class for an expanded clone.

TRBV9,NA,TRBJ2-5,NA,TGTGCCAGCAGCGTAGGGGTGGCGGCGACTCAAGAGACCCAGTACTTC,CASSVGVAATQETQYF
TRBV15,TRBD2,TRBJ2-3,NA,TGTGCCACCAGCCCTTACGGGGGGGCAGCAGATACGCAGTATTTT,CATSPYGGAADTQYF
TRBV10-2,TRBD1,TRBJ1-1,NA,TGCGCCAGCAGCGCTAGGGGACAGGGGATGAACACTGAAGCTTTCTTT,CASSARGQGMNTEAFF
TRBV7-9,TRBD1,TRBJ1-4,few,TGTGCCAGCAGCTTCACAGGGGAAAAACTATTTTTT,CASSFTGEKLFF
TRBV6-6,TRBD1,TRBJ2-7,NA,TGTGCCATCTACAGGGGTCCTCCCTACGAGCAGTACTTC,CAIYRGPPYEQYF
TRBV18,NA,TRBJ2-3,NA,TGTGCCAGCTCACCATCACAAACAGTACACAGCACAGATACGCAGTATTTT,CASSPSQTVHSTDTQYF
TRBV27,NA,TRBJ1-2,few,TGTGCCAGCAGTTTGGGGGCTGGGTATGGCTACACCTTC,CASSLGAGYGYTF
TRBV7-9,TRBD1,TRBJ1-2,NA,TGTGCCAGCAGCCACGGGACAGTTAACTATGGCTACACCTTC,CASSHGTVNYGYTF
TRBV9,TRBD1,TRBJ2-7,NA,TGTGCCAGCAGCCCTGCGGACAGGAGCTCCTACGAGCAGTACTTC,CASSPADRSSYEQYF
TRBV6-1,NA,TRBJ2-3,NA,TGTGCCAGCAGTGAATCGCGGGGCTTCGACATTGGTGATACGCAGTATTTT,CASSESRGFDIGDTQYF
TRBV13,TRBD1,TRBJ2-1,once,TGTGCCAGCAGCTCCCAACACCAAACAGGGGACGATGAGCAGTTCTTC,CASSSQHQTGDDEQFF
TRBV5-1,TRBD2,TRBJ2-1,NA,TGCGCCAGCAGCTTGGAGGTAGTAGCGGGGGGGCCGTATGAGCAGTTCTTC,CASSLEVVAGGPYEQFF
TRBV5-1,TRBD1,TRBJ1-2,NA,TGCGCCAGCAGCTCCGCGACAGGGGGCGGCTATGGCTACACCTTC,CASSSATGGGYGYTF
TRBV27,NA,TRBJ2-3,NA,TGTGCCAGCAGTTTAAGGGAGGGGGGGCTTGGAGATACGCAGTATTTT,CASSLREGGLGDTQYF
TRBV4-1,TRBD1,TRBJ1-6,NA,TGCGCCAGCAGCCAAGAATCGCAGGGGGTGAATTCACCCCTCCACTTT,CASSQESQGVNSPLHF
TRBV9,TRBD2,TRBJ2-7,NA,TGTGCCAGCAGCGTAGGTAGTCGGGGGGACGAGCAGTACTTC,CASSVGSRGDEQYF
TRBV6-4,NA,TRBJ1-4,NA,TGTGCCAGCAGTCTTTCCGGGACTTGGGGTGAAAAACTGTTTTTT,CASSLSGTWGEKLFF
TRBV9,NA,TRBJ2-1,NA,TGTGCCAGCAGCGCCGATCCCCCAGGTGGAGAGCAGTTCTTC,CASSADPPGGEQFF
TRBV5-1,NA,TRBJ1-4,NA,TGCGCCAGCAGCTTTTTCCGAGCAACTAATGAAAAACTGTTTTTT,CASSFFRATNEKLFF
TRBV14,TRBD2,TRBJ2-5,NA,TGTGCCAGCAGCCAAGATCCCCAGACTAGCGGGAGGGAGACCCAGTACTTC,CASSQDPQTSGRETQYF
TRBV7-8,NA,TRBJ1-1,NA,TGTGCCAGCAGCCAAAGGGGGGGCAGACCGAACACTGAAGCTTTCTTT,CASSQRGGRPNTEAFF
TRBV19,TRBD1,TRBJ1-5,NA,TGTGCCAGTAGTACTCACAGGGGGCGCGGTCAGCCCCAGCATTTT,CASSTHRGRGQPQHF
TRBV9,TRBD2,TRBJ2-3,NA,TGTGCCAGCACCAGCGGGGGGGCAGATACGCAGTATTTT,CASTSGGADTQYF
TRBV4-1,NA,TRBJ1-1,once,TGCGCCAGCAGCCAAGTTAACACAGGGAAAGCTTTCTTT,CASSQVNTGKAFF
TRBV28,NA,TRBJ1-5,NA,TGTGCCAGCAGTTTTACGACAGTTAGCAATCAGCCCCAGCATTTT,CASSFTTVSNQPQHF
TRBV6-5,NA,TRBJ1-2,NA,TGTGCCAGCAGTTACTCGGGGGCGCATGGCTACACCTTC,CASSYSGAHGYTF
TRBV4-1,TRBD2,TRBJ2-3,NA,TGCGCCAGCAGCCAACTGGGGGGGGGCACAGATACGCAGTATTTT,CASSQLGGGTDTQYF
TRBV7-8,NA,TRBJ1-6,NA,TGTGCCAGCAGCCCCGTGGGGGGGGCCAATTCACCCCTCCACTTT,CASSPVGGANSPLHF
TRBV19,NA,TRBJ1-5,NA,TGTGCCAGTACTCAGGCGGGGGGGGTGTTTCAGCCCCAGCATTTT,CASTQAGGVFQPQHF
TRBV15,NA,TRBJ2-3,NA,TGTGCCACCAGCAGAGACGGACAGTACACAGATACGCAGTATTTT,CATSRDGQYTDTQYF
TRBV21-1,NA,TRBJ1-6,NA,TGTGCCAGCAGTTCCACCTTCGTTGCCCGGGACAGGGCAAGCTCCTATAATTCACCCCTCCACTTT,CASSSTFVARDRASSYNSPLHF
TRBV7-3,NA,TRBJ2-7,once,TGTGCCAGCAGCTCCCCAGTCCCCGAGCAGTACTTC,CASSSPVPEQYF
TRBV19,TRBD1,TRBJ2-7,NA,TGTGCCAGTAGCGAATCAGGGGGCTACGAGCAGTACTTC,CASSESGGYEQYF
TRBV10-1,NA,TRBJ2-7,NA,TGCGCCAGCAGTGACCCCGGGAGCAGGTACGAGCAGTACTTC,CASSDPGSRYEQYF
TRBV4-1,NA,TRBJ1-3,NA,TGCGCCAGCAGCCAAGGTCTCGGGGGTTACGGCAACACCATATATTTT,CASSQGLGGYGNTIYF
TRBV15,NA,TRBJ1-1,NA,TGTGCCACCAGCAGGCAGGAAAACACTGAAGCTTTCTTT,CATSRQENTEAFF
TRBV5-1,NA,TRBJ1-2,medium-sized,TGCGCCAGCAGCTTGGGAGGGACTAACTATGGCTACACCTTC,CASSLGGTNYGYTF
TRBV27,NA,TRBJ2-6,NA,TGTGCCAGCAGAACCGGGGGTACCTCCTCTGGGGCCAACGTCCTGACTTTC,CASRTGGTSSGANVLTF
TRBV7-9,NA,TRBJ2-2,NA,TGTGCCAGCAGCTCGATGGGGGGCACCGGGGAGCTGTTTTTT,CASSSMGGTGELFF
TRBV9,NA,TRBJ1-4,NA,TGTGCCAGCAGCGAAGAGGGTGCTAAACTGTTTTTT,CASSEEGAKLFF